This section outlines one TCR beta chain sequence together with its context. Its antigen is currently not known. Per-nucleotide qualities are absent, and no much larger clonotype sits a single base away. These data originate in a study of control samples from healthy donors and cancer patients (dated by TCRdb to the early 2020s). From the cysteine through the phenylalanine, the CDR3 covers 14 amino acids. Only the CDR3 portion is preserved as DNA: 42 bases, with reading frame beginning at the first base. As encoded in the germline V gene, CDR1 is ENHRY while CDR2 is SYGVKD. From V the trimming removes 3 bases and from J it removes 9 bases, while the gene matches leave 8 bases of the junction unaccounted for. To prepare the library, the immunoSEQ multiplex PCR assay was applied. TCRdb limited this immuneACCESS table to in-frame rearrangements with V and J called. A share of clones is missing; checked studies link under half to unresolved V genes, and the rest is unexplained. The sample yields more than 95,000 clones; roughly four fifths were counted once. The ten largest make up around 14% of the sample.

The rearranged chain carries TRBV10-3 and TRBJ2-1, and TRBD2 matches 7 of the central bases. Source material: blood. This sequence was found in a woman aged 45-60 years in good health. The CDR3 region: CAISDKMAGAEQFF. The DNA is TGTGCCATCAGTGATAAAATGGCGGGAGCTGAGCAGTTCTTC.